This TCR beta chain was observed in a study of shared clonotypes between healthy human individuals. Turning to the study itself: Researchers drew samples from two women and three men aged 18 to 49.

CDR1 and CDR2 (germline): LNHDA, SQIVND (reference sequence). This CDR3 spans 17 amino acids. V lost 3 bases, J lost 3 bases, and 15 bases lay in between. Cells designated naive CD8 were CD45RO-negative and were positively selected for CCR7, with terminally differentiated effector memory CD45RA+ cells excluded. This clone has more than one count but fewer than ten. Its antigen is currently unknown. The material for each subset, its genomic DNA, was split evenly across several immunoSEQ plates. The data were produced by immunoSEQ multiplex PCR, yet TCRdb's version contains in-frame clones alone and is incomplete. There are roughly 2,000,000 clones in the sample; over 85% occur only once, and 1% to 1.5% lies in the top ten. The study's findings and limits: Around 4.9% of naive CD4 clonotypes were shared across a few donors.

The sequencing sample was made of naive CD8+ T cells sorted from blood. The chain couples TRBV19 to TRBJ1-6; D remains ambiguous. The TCR was taken from a man aged 18 to 35 in good health. CDR3 in DNA: TGTGCCAGTAGTATGAAATGGCAGTCGGGCTATAATTCACCCCTCCACTTT. Protein product: CASSMKWQSGYNSPLHF.